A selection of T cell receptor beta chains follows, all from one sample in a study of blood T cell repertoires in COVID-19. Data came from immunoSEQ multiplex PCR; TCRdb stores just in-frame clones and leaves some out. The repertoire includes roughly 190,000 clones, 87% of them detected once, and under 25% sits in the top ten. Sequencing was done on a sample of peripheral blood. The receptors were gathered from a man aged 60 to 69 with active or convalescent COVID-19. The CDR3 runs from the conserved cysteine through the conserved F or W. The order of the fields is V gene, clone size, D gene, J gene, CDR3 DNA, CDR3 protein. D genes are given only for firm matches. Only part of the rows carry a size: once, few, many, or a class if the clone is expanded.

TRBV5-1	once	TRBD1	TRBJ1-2	TGCGCCAGCAGCCCCCACGGACAGGGAGGCTATGGCTACACCTTC	CASSPHGQGGYGYTF
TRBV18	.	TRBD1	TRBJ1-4	TGTGCCAGCTCGCCCGGGACAGGGGGTGAAAAACTGTTTTTT	CASSPGTGGEKLFF
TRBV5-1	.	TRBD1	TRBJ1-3	TGCGCCAGCAGCCCCGGGACAGCAAGCTCTGGAAACACCATATATTTT	CASSPGTASSGNTIYF
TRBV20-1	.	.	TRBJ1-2	TGCAGTGCTAGTGGCGGGGCAGGCTATGGCTACACCTTC	CSASGGAGYGYTF
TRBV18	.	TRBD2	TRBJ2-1	TGTGCCAGCTTAACTGCGGGGGAGAATGAGCAGTTCTTC	CASLTAGENEQFF
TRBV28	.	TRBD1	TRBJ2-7	TGTGCCAGCAAAGGGACAGGGAGCCACGAGCAGTACTTC	CASKGTGSHEQYF
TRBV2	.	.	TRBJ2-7	TGTGCCAGCAGTGAACTAGCCTCCGACGAGCAGTACTTC	CASSELASDEQYF
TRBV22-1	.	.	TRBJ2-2	TGTCCTGGGAGCCCTTTGACCAGGGCGGTGACCGGGGAGCTGTTTTTT	CPGSPLTRAVTGELFF
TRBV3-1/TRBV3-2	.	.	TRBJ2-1	TGTGCCAGCAGCCAAGGAAGACAGTCCTACAATGAGCAGTTCTTC	CASSQGRQSYNEQFF
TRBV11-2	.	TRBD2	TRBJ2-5	TGTGCCAGCAGCTTTCTAGCGGGGGGGCCGGAGACCCAGTACTTC	CASSFLAGGPETQYF
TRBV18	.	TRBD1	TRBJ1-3	TGTGCCAGCTCACCATTCGGGACAGTGGAATACAGCTCTGGAAACACCATATATTTT	CASSPFGTVEYSSGNTIYF
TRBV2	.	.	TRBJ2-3	TGTGCCAGCAGTAGTACAGGGGATACGCAGTATTTT	CASSSTGDTQYF
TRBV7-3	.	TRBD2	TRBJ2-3	TGTGCCAGCAGCTTAACGGGTCACAGCGGGGCAGGCACAGATACGCAGTATTTT	CASSLTGHSGAGTDTQYF
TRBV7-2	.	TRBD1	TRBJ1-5	TGTGCCAGCAGCGATTGGGGACAGTATGATCAGCCCCAGCATTTT	CASSDWGQYDQPQHF
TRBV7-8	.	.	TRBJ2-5	TGTGCCAGCGGCAAGGGGATGGCCTCTCGTTCGGAGACCCAGTACTTC	CASGKGMASRSETQYF
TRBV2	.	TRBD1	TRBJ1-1	TGTGCCAGCAGTGGACAGGGGGGTACTGAAGCTTTCTTT	CASSGQGGTEAFF
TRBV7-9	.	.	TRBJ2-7	TGTGCCAGCAGCAATAATTCAGACTACGAGCAGTACTTC	CASSNNSDYEQYF
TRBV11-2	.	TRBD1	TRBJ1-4	TGTGCCAGCAGCCCAATTTTACAGGGGGAAAGTGAAAAACTGTTTTTT	CASSPILQGESEKLFF
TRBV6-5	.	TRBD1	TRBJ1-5	TGTGCCAGCAGATGGACAGGGGGAAATCAGCCCCAGCATTTT	CASRWTGGNQPQHF
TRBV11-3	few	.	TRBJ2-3	TGTGCCAGCAGCTTAGGATTTTTAGGGGCGACAGATACGCAGTATTTT	CASSLGFLGATDTQYF
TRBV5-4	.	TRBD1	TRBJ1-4	TGTGCCAGCACCCCAGGGACAGGGTCGGCTAATGAAAAACTGTTTTTT	CASTPGTGSANEKLFF
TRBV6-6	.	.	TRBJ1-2	TGTGCCAGCAGTTACACACTTCTGGAGCGGGGCTACACCTTC	CASSYTLLERGYTF